The 4 T cell receptor beta chains given below trace back to one sample, sequenced in a study of shared clonotypes between healthy human individuals. Generated by immunoSEQ multiplex PCR, the TCRdb table keeps only in-frame clones and is missing some. The table includes approximately 1.1 million clones, about 84% detected once. The sample was memory CD4+ T cells from PBMCs. Subset noted: CD45RA-negative fraction. These receptors all stem from a man aged 18 to 30 in good health. Some clones in this sample may be carry-over from other donors' samples.

The table lists this clone with a count of one. This chain joins TRBV5-1 and TRBJ1-6; no reliable D call. Germline CDR1 reads SGHRS; CDR2 reads YFSETQ. V was shortened by 0 bases and J by 13 bases, with 8 bases between the two germline ends. There are 12 residues in the CDR3. The CDR3 spells CASSLGGAPLHF. The CDR3 coding sequence is TGCGCCAGCAGCTTGGGCGGCGCGCCCCTCCACTTT.

The chain has TRBV19 and TRBJ2-7; D is unclear. The germline CDR1 and CDR2 sequences are LNHDA and SQIVND (reference sequence). Between the trimmed V and J ends, which lost 5 bases and 3 bases, there was a span of 8 bases. CDR3 length: 12 amino acids. In DNA form, the CDR3 reads TGTGCCAGTAGTCCCCGCGGCTACGAGCAGTACTTC. Protein product: CASSPRGYEQYF. Full variable domain (rest looked up from reference TRBV19 and TRBJ2-7): DGGITQSPKYLFRKEGQNVTLSCEQNLNHDAMYWYRQDPGQGLRLIYYSQIVNDFQKGDIAEGYSVSREKKESFPLTVTSAQKNPTAFYLCASSPRGYEQYFGPGTRLTVT.

The chain has TRBV10-3 and TRBJ1-1; D is unresolved. CDR3 length: 11 residues. CDR1 is ENHRY and CDR2 is SYGVKD in the germline V gene. The V gene lost 6 bases and the J gene lost 4 bases, with 6 bases spanning the gap. CDR3 protein: CAIRGITEAFF. CDR3 nucleotide sequence: TGTGCCATCAGAGGGATCACTGAAGCTTTCTTT.

The chain has TRBV28 and TRBJ2-2; 8 bases align to TRBD1. Losses at the gene ends were 5 bases for V and 4 bases for J; bases not matched to a gene: 6. This CDR3 is 15 amino acids long. The germline V gene has CDR1 MDHEN and CDR2 SYDVKM. CDR3 DNA sequence: TGTGCCAGCAGTACCCGGACAGGGCCCACCGGGGAGCTGTTTTTT. Its protein product is CASSTRTGPTGELFF.